These T cell receptor beta chains were read from a single sample in a study of blood T cell repertoires in COVID-19. Using immunoSEQ multiplex PCR, the repertoire was profiled, and TCRdb retains in-frame clones only, with some absent. Seen here are some 400,000 clones, around 87% observed once, and the top ten hold 10%. The sequencing input was peripheral blood. All receptors derive from a woman aged 25-40 years with COVID-19, enrolled during active disease. Each CDR3 is given with its conserved first and last residue. A D gene is named only where the DNA matches it firmly. Clone size, where shown, is once, few, many, or a class for clones that have expanded.

d_call j_call v_call clone_size cdr3_aa cdr3_nt
. TRBJ2-5 TRBV7-9 . CASSLASPLPTQYF TGTGCCAGCAGCTTAGCGTCCCCTCTCCCGACCCAGTACTTC
. TRBJ2-2 TRBV28 . CASRPRGTPNTGELFF TGTGCCAGCAGACCTAGAGGGACACCGAACACCGGGGAGCTGTTTTTT
TRBD2 TRBJ2-2 TRBV4-2 . CASSQALGGGLNTGELFF TGTGCCAGCAGCCAAGCTTTGGGGGGAGGGCTGAACACCGGGGAGCTGTTTTTT
TRBD1 TRBJ1-2 TRBV7-2 once CASSPAGGFYGYTF TGTGCCAGCAGCCCCGCAGGGGGATTTTATGGCTACACCTTC
TRBD1 TRBJ2-7 TRBV14 . CASSHWTGDEQYF TGTGCCAGCAGCCACTGGACAGGGGACGAGCAGTACTTC
. TRBJ2-1 TRBV7-2 . CASSSFLSGEQFF TGTGCCAGCAGCTCATTCCTTAGCGGTGAGCAGTTCTTC
TRBD2 TRBJ2-2 TRBV7-9 once CASSHGTSGRNTGELFF TGTGCCAGCAGCCACGGGACTAGCGGGAGGAACACCGGGGAGCTGTTTTTT
. TRBJ2-3 TRBV21-1 . CASSKEERVSTDTQYF TGTGCCAGCAGCAAAGAGGAGCGGGTTAGCACAGATACGCAGTATTTT
TRBD1 TRBJ2-3 TRBV7-8 . CASSLLDRVYTDTQYF TGTGCCAGCAGCTTACTGGACAGGGTTTACACAGATACGCAGTATTTT
TRBD1 TRBJ1-2 TRBV12-3/TRBV12-4 . CASSRGTAYGYTF TGTGCCAGCAGTAGAGGGACAGCCTATGGCTACACCTTC
TRBD2 TRBJ2-3 TRBV7-2 . CASSWGGPSAGDTQYF TGTGCCAGCAGCTGGGGAGGGCCCTCGGCCGGAGATACGCAGTATTTT
. TRBJ2-7 TRBV7-6 . CASSLGGLSYEQYF TGTGCCAGCAGCTTGGGGGGACTTTCCTACGAGCAGTACTTC
. TRBJ2-7 TRBV7-2 . CASSFTGWYEQYF TGTGCCAGCAGCTTCACAGGGTGGTACGAGCAGTACTTC
. TRBJ2-7 TRBV20-1 . CSARDRGEQYF TGCAGTGCTAGAGATAGAGGCGAGCAGTACTTC
TRBD2 TRBJ2-7 TRBV19 . CASSIRASGRAGISYEQYF TGTGCCAGTAGTATTCGGGCTAGCGGGAGGGCCGGAATTTCCTACGAGCAGTACTTC
TRBD1 TRBJ2-2 TRBV24-1 . CATSDFRTGRGTGELFF TGTGCCACCAGTGATTTTCGGACAGGGAGAGGCACCGGGGAGCTGTTTTTT
. TRBJ1-6 TRBV28 . CASTPGNYNSPLHF TGTGCCAGCACCCCGGGGAATTATAATTCACCCCTCCACTTT
. TRBJ2-3 TRBV15 . CATSGGQGSIRREDTQYF TGTGCCACCAGCGGAGGGCAGGGGAGTATTAGGAGAGAAGATACGCAGTATTTT
TRBD1 TRBJ2-7 TRBV5-1 once CASSLESGQGYEQYF TGCGCCAGCAGCTTGGAATCGGGACAGGGCTACGAGCAGTACTTC
. TRBJ2-5 TRBV10-3 . CAISESARQETQYF TGTGCCATCAGTGAGTCGGCCAGACAAGAGACCCAGTACTTC
. TRBJ1-2 TRBV7-2 . CASTRGGTYYGYTF TGTGCCAGCACCCGGGGGGGGACCTACTATGGCTACACCTTC
. TRBJ1-2 TRBV7-9 . CASSPQAGRLNDTF TGTGCCAGCAGCCCCCAAGCCGGGAGGCTTAATGACACCTTC
TRBD2 TRBJ2-7 TRBV5-1 . CASSRGREGHEQYF TGCGCCAGCAGCCGAGGGCGGGAGGGCCACGAGCAGTACTTC
. TRBJ2-1 TRBV7-9 once CASSLKTSSYNEQFF TGTGCCAGCAGTTTAAAGACTAGCTCCTACAATGAGCAGTTCTTC
. TRBJ1-5 TRBV28 . CASSTRGGRGNQPQHF TGTGCCAGCAGTACCCGGGGAGGACGTGGCAATCAGCCCCAGCATTTT
. TRBJ1-4 TRBV7-9 . CASSLVSGLNEKLFF TGTGCCAGCAGCTTAGTATCGGGTTTGAATGAAAAACTGTTTTTT
. TRBJ2-3 TRBV6-5 . CASSYESAQYF TGTGCCAGCAGTTACGAGAGCGCGCAGTATTTT